One and the same sample provided the 7 T cell receptor beta chains below, sequenced in a study of T-cell memory formation after mild COVID-19. MiXCR, run by TCRdb on the 5' RACE reads, gives a single entry per CDR3 protein. The data hold about 350,000 distinct CDR3 sequences, with roughly 13% observed a single time. Input material: PBMCs or a T cell subset sorted from them (not recorded which). Receptor source: a young man who had mild COVID-19 (a few samples of this study predate the infection). Cell type and time point are not known.

This clonotype was picked up many times. The chain is built from TRBV7-8 and TRBJ2-7, with a weak D call TRBD1 (6 bases). The CDR3 extends over 14 amino acids. The V gene lost 6 bases and the J gene lost 0 bases, with 12 bases spanning the gap. Per the germline V gene, CDR1 is SGHVS and CDR2 is FQNEAQ. CDR3 DNA sequence: TGTGCCAGCAGAGACCAACAGGGCTCCTACGAGCAGTACTTC. This sequence encodes CASRDQQGSYEQYF.

The rearrangement uses TRBV5-1 and TRBJ2-1; 16 bases align to TRBD2. Germline V lookup: CDR1 SGHRS, CDR2 YFSETQ. The ends lost 3 bases at V and 10 bases at J; junction bases unmatched: 13. CDR3 length equals 18 residues. The CDR3 coding sequence is TGCGCCAGCAGCTCCCCGTCCGGGACTAGCGGGGGGGCGGGAGAGCAGTTCTTC. Translating gives CASSSPSGTSGGAGEQFF.

The chain joins TRBV29-1 to TRBJ2-3, with 11 nucleotides matching TRBD2. Losses at the gene ends were 3 bases for V and 4 bases for J; bases not matched to a gene: 6. CDR3 size: 15 residues. CDR1 is SQVTM, CDR2 ANQGSEA, per germline. CDR3 DNA: TGCAGCGTTGAGATTAGCGGGGGGGTCTCAGATACGCAGTATTTT. Encoded protein: CSVEISGGVSDTQYF.

This chain connects TRBV29-1 to TRBJ1-2, with 9 bases that match TRBD1. CDR3 length equals 13 residues. In germline, CDR1 is SQVTM, CDR2 ANQGSEA. Losses at the gene ends were 6 bases for V and 0 bases for J; bases not matched to a gene: 2. The CDR3 DNA reads as TGCAGCGTGCGACAGGGGGCTAACTATGGCTACACCTTC. This gives the protein CSVRQGANYGYTF. The full variable domain, its missing parts supplied by reference TRBV29-1 and TRBJ1-2, is SAVISQKPSRDICQRGTSLTIQCQVDSQVTMMFWYRQQPGQSLTLIATANQGSEATYESGFVIDKFPISRPNLTFSTLTVSNMSPEDSSIYLCSVRQGANYGYTFGSGTRLTVV.

The V gene is TRBV20-1, the J gene TRBJ1-5; 7 nucleotides line up with TRBD1. J was trimmed by 9 bases and V by 4 bases; bases with no gene match: 18. This CDR3 has 16 amino acids. Germline lookup yields CDR1 DFQATT and CDR2 SNEGSKA (reference sequence). The CDR3 loop is CSAITPGQQSYRPQHF. CDR3 nucleotides: TGCAGTGCTATAACCCCGGGACAGCAATCATATCGGCCCCAGCATTTT.

This clonotype was seen ten or more times. The rearrangement links TRBV7-2 to TRBJ2-4, with D possibly matching TRBD2 (6 bases). The length of the CDR3 is 13 residues. V gave up 3 bases and J gave up 7 bases, with 10 bases separating them. The germline gives CDR1 SGHTA, CDR2 FQGNSA. For the CDR3, the DNA is TGTGCCAGCAGCTTCGGGGGATCGAACATTCAGTACTTC. Amino acids: CASSFGGSNIQYF.

This chain connects TRBV20-1 to TRBJ1-5, with 9 positions matching TRBD1. This CDR3 spans 15 amino acids. Germline V gene data show CDR1 as DFQATT and CDR2 as SNEGSKA (reference sequence). V was pared by 4 bases and J by 1 base, with 5 bases of the junction left unmatched. CDR3 region: CSAKQGAGSNQPQHF. DNA for the CDR3: TGCAGTGCTAAACAGGGGGCTGGCAGCAATCAGCCCCAGCATTTT.